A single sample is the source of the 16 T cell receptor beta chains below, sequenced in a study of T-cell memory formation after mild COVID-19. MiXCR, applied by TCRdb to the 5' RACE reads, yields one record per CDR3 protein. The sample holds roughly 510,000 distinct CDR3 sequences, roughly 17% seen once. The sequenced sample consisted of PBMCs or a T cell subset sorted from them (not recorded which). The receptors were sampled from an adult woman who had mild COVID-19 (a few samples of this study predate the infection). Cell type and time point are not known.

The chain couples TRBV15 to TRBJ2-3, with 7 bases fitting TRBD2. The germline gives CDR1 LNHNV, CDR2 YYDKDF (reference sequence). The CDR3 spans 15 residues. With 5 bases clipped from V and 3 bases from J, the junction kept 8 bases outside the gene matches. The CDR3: CATSRPAGTTDTQYF. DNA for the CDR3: TGTGCCACCAGCCGCCCAGCGGGGACTACAGATACGCAGTATTTT.

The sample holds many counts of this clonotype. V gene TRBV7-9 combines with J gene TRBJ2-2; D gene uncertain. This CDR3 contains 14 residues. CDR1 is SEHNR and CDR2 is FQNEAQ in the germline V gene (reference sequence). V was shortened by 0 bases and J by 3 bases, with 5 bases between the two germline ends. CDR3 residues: CASSLAAYTGELFF. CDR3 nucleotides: TGTGCCAGCAGCTTAGCAGCATACACCGGGGAGCTGTTTTTT.

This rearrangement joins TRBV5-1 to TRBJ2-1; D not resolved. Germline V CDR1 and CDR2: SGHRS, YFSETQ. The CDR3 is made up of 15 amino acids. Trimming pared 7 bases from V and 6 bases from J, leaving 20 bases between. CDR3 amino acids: CASGTSGQSGNEQFF. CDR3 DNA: TGCGCCAGCGGAACTTCAGGTCAAAGTGGCAATGAGCAGTTCTTC.

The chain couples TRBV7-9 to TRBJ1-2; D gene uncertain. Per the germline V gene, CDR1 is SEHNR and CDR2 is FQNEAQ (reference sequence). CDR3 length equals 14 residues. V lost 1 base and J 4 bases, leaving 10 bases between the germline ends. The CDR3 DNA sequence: TGTGCCAGCAGCTTAGGCGATCCGGGCTATGGCTACACCTTC. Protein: CASSLGDPGYGYTF.

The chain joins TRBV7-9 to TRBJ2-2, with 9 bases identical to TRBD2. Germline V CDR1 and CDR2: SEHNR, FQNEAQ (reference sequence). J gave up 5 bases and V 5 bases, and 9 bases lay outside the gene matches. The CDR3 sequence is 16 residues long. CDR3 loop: CASSPGLAGRTGELFF. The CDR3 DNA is TGTGCCAGCAGCCCCGGCCTAGCGGGGAGGACCGGGGAGCTGTTTTTT.

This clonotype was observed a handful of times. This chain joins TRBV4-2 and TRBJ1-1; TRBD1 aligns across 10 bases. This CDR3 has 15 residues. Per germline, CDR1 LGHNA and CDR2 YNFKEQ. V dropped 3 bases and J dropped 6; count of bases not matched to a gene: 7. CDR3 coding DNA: TGTGCCAGCAGCCACAATTCCGGACAGGGGGCTGAAGCTTTCTTT. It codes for CASSHNSGQGAEAFF.

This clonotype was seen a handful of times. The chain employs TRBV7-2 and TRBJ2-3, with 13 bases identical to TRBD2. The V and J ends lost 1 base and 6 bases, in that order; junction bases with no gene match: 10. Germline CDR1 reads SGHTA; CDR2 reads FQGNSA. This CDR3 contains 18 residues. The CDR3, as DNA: TGTGCCAGCAGCTTAGAGGGACTAGCGGGACATGTAGGGGATACGCAGTATTTT. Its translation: CASSLEGLAGHVGDTQYF. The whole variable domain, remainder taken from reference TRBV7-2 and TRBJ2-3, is GAGVSQSPSNKVTEKGKDVELRCDPISGHTALYWYRQSLGQGLEFLIYFQGNSAPDKSGLPSDRFSAERTGGSVSTLTIQRTQQEDSAVYLCASSLEGLAGHVGDTQYFGPGTRLTVL.

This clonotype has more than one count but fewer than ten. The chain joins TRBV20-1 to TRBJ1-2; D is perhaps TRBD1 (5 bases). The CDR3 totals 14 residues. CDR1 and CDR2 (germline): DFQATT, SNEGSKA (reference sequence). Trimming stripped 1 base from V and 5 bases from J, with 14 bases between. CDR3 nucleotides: TGCAGTGCTAGAGTGGGGACCAATTATTATGGCTACACCTTC. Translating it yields CSARVGTNYYGYTF.

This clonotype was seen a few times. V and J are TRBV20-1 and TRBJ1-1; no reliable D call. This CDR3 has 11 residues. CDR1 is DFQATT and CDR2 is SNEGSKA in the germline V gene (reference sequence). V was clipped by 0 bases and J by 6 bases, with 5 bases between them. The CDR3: CSARDPPEAFF. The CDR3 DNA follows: TGCAGTGCTAGAGATCCCCCTGAAGCTTTCTTT.

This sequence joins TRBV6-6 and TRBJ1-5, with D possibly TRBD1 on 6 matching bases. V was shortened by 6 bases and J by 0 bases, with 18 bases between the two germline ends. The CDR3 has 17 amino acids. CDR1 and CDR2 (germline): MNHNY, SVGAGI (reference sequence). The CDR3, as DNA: TGTGCCAGCAGCGCCGGGACAAGCCCTTATAGCAATCAGCCCCAGCATTTT. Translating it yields CASSAGTSPYSNQPQHF.

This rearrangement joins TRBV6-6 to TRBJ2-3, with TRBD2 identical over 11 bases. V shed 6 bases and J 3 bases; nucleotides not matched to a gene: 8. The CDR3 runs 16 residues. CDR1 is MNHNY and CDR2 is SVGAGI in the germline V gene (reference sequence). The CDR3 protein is CASRGLAGGPTDTQYF. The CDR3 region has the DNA TGTGCCAGCAGGGGTTTAGCGGGAGGGCCAACAGATACGCAGTATTTT.

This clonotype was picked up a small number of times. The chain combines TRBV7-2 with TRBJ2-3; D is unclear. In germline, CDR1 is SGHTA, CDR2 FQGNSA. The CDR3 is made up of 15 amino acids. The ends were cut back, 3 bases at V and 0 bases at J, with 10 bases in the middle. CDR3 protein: CASSFFDTSTDTQYF. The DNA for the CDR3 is TGTGCCAGCAGCTTTTTTGACACAAGCACAGATACGCAGTATTTT.

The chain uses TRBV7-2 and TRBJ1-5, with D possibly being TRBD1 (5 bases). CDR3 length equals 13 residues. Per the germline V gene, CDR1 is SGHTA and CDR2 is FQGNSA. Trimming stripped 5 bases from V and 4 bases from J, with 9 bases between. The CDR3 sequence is CASSNRQNQPQHF. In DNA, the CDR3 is TGTGCCAGCAGCAACCGACAGAATCAGCCCCAGCATTTT.

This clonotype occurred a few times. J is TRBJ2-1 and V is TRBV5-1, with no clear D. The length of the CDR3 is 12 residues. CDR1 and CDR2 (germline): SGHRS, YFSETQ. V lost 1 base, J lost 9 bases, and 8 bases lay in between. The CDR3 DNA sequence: TGCGCCAGCAGCTTGTACGGGTCTGAGCAGTTCTTC. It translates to CASSLYGSEQFF.

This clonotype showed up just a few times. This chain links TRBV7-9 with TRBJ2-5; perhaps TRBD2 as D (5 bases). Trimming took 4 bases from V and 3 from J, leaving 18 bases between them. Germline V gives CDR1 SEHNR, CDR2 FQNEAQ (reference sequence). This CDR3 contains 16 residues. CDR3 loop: CASSSSRGMTEETQYF. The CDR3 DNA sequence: TGTGCCAGCAGCTCTTCCCGGGGTATGACGGAAGAGACCCAGTACTTC. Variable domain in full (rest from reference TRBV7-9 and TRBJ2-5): DTGVSQNPRHKITKRGQNVTFRCDPISEHNRLYWYRQTLGQGPEFLTYFQNEAQLEKSRLLSDRFSAERPKGSFSTLEIQRTEQGDSAMYLCASSSSRGMTEETQYFGPGTRLLVL.

CDR3 sequence: CASSLRQVSYNEQFF. CDR3 sequence (DNA): TGTGCCAGCAGCCTACGACAGGTCTCCTACAATGAGCAGTTCTTC. The gene calls are TRBV9 and TRBJ2-1, with D possibly TRBD1 on 6 matching bases. V shed 4 bases and J shed 0 bases, with 11 bases lying between them. This CDR3 has 15 amino acids. Germline CDR1 SGDLS, CDR2 YYNGEE.